This T cell receptor beta chain derives from a study of cytomegalovirus exposure and HLA in healthy donors. Background on the study: Unique TCRs from HLA-typed donors, around 93 million of them, were held in an early data release.

Study-wide results and limits: In a later analysis, a missense DCLRE1C variant was linked to TCR beta V- and J-gene trimming. TCR beta V segments were, for the most part, productive about 87% or about 30% of the time in an earlier analysis. Some segments of the V type, notably TRBV6-2 and TRBV6-3, were excluded as indistinguishable.

V dropped 3 bases and J dropped 7 bases, with 8 bases sitting between them. This CDR3 has 12 amino acids. Germline-derived CDR1 and CDR2 are SGHVS and FQNEAQ. The PCR made use of 60 Vbeta and 13 Jbeta primers. Assay: immunoSEQ multiplex PCR; the TCRdb copy retains only in-frame clones and omits some. The listing contains more than 100,000 clones. To note about this clone: The antigen is undetermined.

The source of this sequence is a man aged 40-49 years in good health and CMV-seronegative. The chain employs TRBV7-8 and TRBJ2-3; D might be TRBD2 (5 bases). The sample comprised PBMCs. Here the CDR3 reads CASSFGEHTQYF. In DNA form, the CDR3 reads TGTGCCAGCAGCTTCGGGGAGCATACGCAGTATTTT.